Detailed here is one T cell receptor (beta chain). This sample is drawn from a study of T-cell memory formation after mild COVID-19. This CDR3 comprises 12 residues. Germline assignment: CDR1 GTSNPN and CDR2 SVGIG (reference sequence). Trimming removed 2 bases at V and 7 bases at J, with 11 bases between. Each CDR3 protein is one row after TCRdb ran MiXCR on the 5' RACE reads. The sample lists under 550,000 distinct CDR3 sequences, around a sixth occurring once. Sequences were obtained from PBMCs or a T cell subset sorted from them (not recorded which). This sequence was found in an adult woman who had mild COVID-19 (a few samples of this study predate the infection). Cell type and time point are not known. The chain has TRBV30 and TRBJ1-1; D may be TRBD1 (6 bases). The CDR3 DNA reads TGTGCCTGGAGTCTACAGGGAGGTGAAGCTTTCTTT. Protein: CAWSLQGGEAFF.